Below, 3 T cell receptor beta chains from the same sample are listed, as sequenced in a study of blood T cell repertoires in COVID-19. Method: immunoSEQ multiplex PCR; TCRdb's copy keeps in-frame clones and lacks some. The sample shows tens of thousands of clones, 82% of them seen only once. Sample: peripheral blood. The receptor set was obtained from a woman in her sixties with acute or convalescent COVID-19.

The chain combines TRBV12-3 or TRBV12-4 with TRBJ1-2; weak D call: TRBD1 (5 bases). The CDR3 runs to 12 residues. Trimming cost V 6 bases and J 5 bases, with 10 bases left between them. CDR3 bases: TGTGCCAGCAGCCCCGACAGTTATGGCTACACCTTC. As protein: CASSPDSYGYTF.

V and J are TRBV25-1 and TRBJ2-2, with D perhaps TRBD1 (5 bases). Germline CDR1 is MGHDK and CDR2 is SYGVNS. The CDR3 loop spans 14 amino acids. Trimming pared 9 bases from V and 3 bases from J, leaving 14 bases between. The DNA for the CDR3 is TGTGCCAGTTCTCCTCCCAGGGACACCGGGGAGCTGTTTTTT. It is translated as CASSPPRDTGELFF.

The genes are TRBV5-1 and TRBJ2-1, with 10 bases that match TRBD2. The germline CDR1 and CDR2 sequences are SGHRS and YFSETQ. The CDR3 is 16 residues long. J gave up 4 bases and V 0 bases, and 4 bases lay outside the gene matches. The CDR3 DNA reads TGCGCCAGCAGCTTGGTTAGCGGGGGGTCATACAATGAGCAGTTCTTC. Encoded protein: CASSLVSGGSYNEQFF.